The clone carrying this T cell receptor beta chain was recorded only once. The CDR3 runs to 15 residues. The trim removed 6 bases at V and 4 bases at J, leaving 7 bases unmatched. Germline V gene lookup returns CDR1 SNHLY and CDR2 FYNNEI. This sample is drawn from a study of shared clonotypes between healthy human individuals. Per the original methods: For the immunoSEQ data, sequences were junction-only without quality scores, so filtering differed. TCRdb's table, derived via immunoSEQ multiplex PCR, lists solely in-frame clones and lacks some. The V and J calls and clone size come from that table; D and trimming were worked out from the DNA. The table has more than 2,000,000 clones, about 92% seen once.

The sequence came from a man younger than 30 in good health. Some clones in this sample may be carry-over from other donors' samples. Material: naive CD4+ T cells from PBMCs. Subset described: CD45RA+ positively selected. The chain couples TRBV2 to TRBJ1-3; 9 nucleotides agree with TRBD1. The CDR3 DNA reads as TGTGCCAGCAGCTTCGACAGGGGGACCGGAAACACCATATATTTT. The encoded protein is CASSFDRGTGNTIYF.